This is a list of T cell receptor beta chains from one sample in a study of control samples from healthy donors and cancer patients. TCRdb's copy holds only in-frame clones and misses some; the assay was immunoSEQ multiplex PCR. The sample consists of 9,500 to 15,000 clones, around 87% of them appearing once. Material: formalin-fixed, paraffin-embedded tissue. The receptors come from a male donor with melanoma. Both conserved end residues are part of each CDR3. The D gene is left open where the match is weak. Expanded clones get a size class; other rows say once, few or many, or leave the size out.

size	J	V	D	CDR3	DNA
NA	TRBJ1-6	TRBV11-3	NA	CASSLETSSPLHF	TGTGCCAGCAGCTTAGAAACCTCTTCACCCCTCCACTTT
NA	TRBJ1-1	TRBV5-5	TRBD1	CASSLAWGQRNTEAFF	TGTGCCAGCAGCTTGGCTTGGGGACAGAGGAACACTGAAGCTTTCTTT
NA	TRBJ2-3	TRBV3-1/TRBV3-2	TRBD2	CASSQRTSGIGADTQYF	TGTGCCAGCAGCCAGAGGACTAGCGGGATTGGTGCAGATACGCAGTATTTT
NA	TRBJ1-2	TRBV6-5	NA	CASSYVGGSPGYTF	TGTGCCAGCAGTTACGTCGGGGGCTCGCCGGGCTACACCTTC
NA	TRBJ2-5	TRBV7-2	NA	CASSFGVGTYRVSQYF	TGTGCCAGCAGCTTTGGGGTGGGGACTTACAGAGTGTCCCAGTACTTC
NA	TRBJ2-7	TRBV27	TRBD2	CASSLYRLAGIYEQYF	TGTGCCAGCAGTTTATATCGCCTAGCGGGAATTTACGAGCAGTACTTC
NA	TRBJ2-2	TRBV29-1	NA	CSVEDDTGELFF	TGCAGCGTTGAGGATGACACCGGGGAGCTGTTTTTT
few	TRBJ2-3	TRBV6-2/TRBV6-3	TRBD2	CASSTSGVDTQYF	TGTGCCAGCAGTACTAGCGGGGTAGATACGCAGTATTTT
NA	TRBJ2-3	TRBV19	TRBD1	CASSPDRGRDGQYF	TGTGCCAGTTCCCCTGACAGGGGGCGGGACGGGCAGTATTTT
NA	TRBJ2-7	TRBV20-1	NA	CSATAGQEQYF	TGCAGTGCTACGGCAGGGCAAGAGCAGTACTTC
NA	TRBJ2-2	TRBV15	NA	CATSPQRTVNTGELFF	TGTGCCACCAGCCCACAAAGGACAGTTAACACCGGGGAGCTGTTTTTT
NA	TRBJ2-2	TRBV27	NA	CASSLSKDRELFF	TGTGCCAGCAGTTTATCGAAGGACAGGGAGCTGTTTTTT
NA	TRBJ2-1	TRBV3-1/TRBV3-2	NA	CASSQEEYNEQFF	TGTGCCAGCAGCCAAGAAGAGTACAATGAGCAGTTCTTC
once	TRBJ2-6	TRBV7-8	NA	CASSLVGSSGANVLTF	TGTGCCAGCAGCTTAGTTGGATCGTCTGGGGCCAACGTCCTGACTTTC
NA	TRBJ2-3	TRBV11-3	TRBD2	CASSLVTTSATDTQYF	TGTGCCAGCAGCTTAGTAACGACTAGCGCAACAGATACGCAGTATTTT
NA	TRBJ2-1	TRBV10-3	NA	CAISEDRSSYNEQFF	TGTGCCATCAGTGAAGACAGAAGCTCCTACAATGAGCAGTTCTTC
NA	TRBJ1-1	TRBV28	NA	CASRREENTKAFF	TGTGCCAGCAGGAGGGAGGAGAACACTAAAGCTTTCTTT
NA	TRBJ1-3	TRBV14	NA	CASSQAGVGNTIYF	TGTGCCAGCAGCCAAGCAGGGGTTGGAAACACCATATATTTT
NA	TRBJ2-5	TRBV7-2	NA	CASSLAPGGHRETQYF	TGTGCCAGCAGCTTAGCCCCCGGCGGGCACCGAGAGACCCAGTACTTC
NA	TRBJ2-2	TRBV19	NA	CASSIPSINPGELFF	TGTGCCAGTAGTATCCCTAGCATTAACCCCGGGGAGCTGTTTTTT
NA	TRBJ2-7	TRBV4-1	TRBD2	CASSQVQGLGSYEQYF	TGCGCCAGCAGCCAAGTCCAGGGACTAGGCTCCTACGAGCAGTACTTC
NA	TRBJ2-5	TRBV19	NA	CASREGHRQETQYF	TGTGCCAGTAGAGAGGGACATCGACAAGAGACCCAGTACTTC
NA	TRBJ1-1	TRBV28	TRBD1	CASRGQGNTEAFF	TGTGCCAGCCGGGGACAGGGGAACACTGAAGCTTTCTTT
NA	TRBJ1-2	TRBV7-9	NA	CASSFVGATGYTF	TGTGCCAGCAGCTTCGTAGGGGCAACTGGCTACACCTTC